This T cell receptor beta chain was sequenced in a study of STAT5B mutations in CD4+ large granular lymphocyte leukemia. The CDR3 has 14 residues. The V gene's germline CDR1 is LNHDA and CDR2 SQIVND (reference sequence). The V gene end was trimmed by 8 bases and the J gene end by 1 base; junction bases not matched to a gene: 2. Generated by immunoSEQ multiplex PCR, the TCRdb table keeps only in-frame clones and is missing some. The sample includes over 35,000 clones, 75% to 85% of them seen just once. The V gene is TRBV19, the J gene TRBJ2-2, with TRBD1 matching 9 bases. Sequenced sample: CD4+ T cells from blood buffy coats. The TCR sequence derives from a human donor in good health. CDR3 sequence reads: CASRQGVNTGELFF. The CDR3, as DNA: TGTGCCAGTCGACAGGGGGTGAACACCGGGGAGCTGTTTTTT.